This TCR beta chain was sequenced in a study of vaccination effects on CD4 cells after COVID-19. Study-level background: Early after vaccination, and again late, a few convalescent patients were sampled. Post-vaccine sampling occurred a median 72 days after the second dose.

Note on this clone: The antigen remains unidentified.

Profiled with immunoSEQ multiplex PCR; TCRdb holds only in-frame clones, not every one. In the table there are 15,000 or so clones, over 70% of which are singletons. Under the ViraFEST assay, PBMC were stimulated with viral peptide pools so that antigen-specific CD4+ T cells expanded. Sequencing was performed afterwards. Following a roughly 9-day culture, CD4+ T cells were purified. Infection with SARS-CoV-2 occurred in the person between March and December 2020, and PCR confirmed it. Of the BNT162b2 and mRNA-1273 vaccines, participants received two doses of one or the other. Peptides at approximately 9.6 ug/ml and IL-2 at 10 IU/ml were added to some 1.9 million PBMC per well. IL-2 medium was substituted for half the medium on days 3 and 7. This CDR3 is built from 13 residues. Germline CDR1 SNHLY, CDR2 FYNNEI. The V gene lost 2 bases and the J gene lost 7 bases, with 12 bases spanning the gap.

The chain carries TRBV2 and TRBJ2-7; D remains unclear. The receptor comes from a human donor who had a prior SARS-CoV-2 infection. The input for sequencing was CD4+ T cells from PBMCs cultured with HCoV-NL63 spike peptides, taken after COVID-19 vaccination. CDR3 nucleotide sequence: TGTGCCAGCAGTGAAAAGGGTCGGCGGGAGCAGTACTTC. Translation: CASSEKGRREQYF.